Each of the 21 T cell receptor beta chains below was sequenced from the same sample in a study of blood T cell repertoires in COVID-19. The protocol was immunoSEQ multiplex PCR, while the TCRdb copy is restricted to in-frame clones and leaves out a portion. The sample has roughly 230,000 clones, about 83% seen once. Input material: peripheral blood. These receptors were collected from a man aged 40-55 years with active or convalescent COVID-19.

The chain couples TRBV11-3 to TRBJ1-4; D is perhaps TRBD1 (5 bases). The ends were cut back, 3 bases at V and 4 bases at J, with 9 bases in the middle. Germline assignment: CDR1 SGHNT and CDR2 YENEEA. The CDR3 consists of 14 residues. The CDR3: CASSLLGDNEKLFF. CDR3 in DNA: TGTGCCAGCAGCTTGTTAGGGGATAATGAAAAACTGTTTTTT.

This chain connects TRBV19 to TRBJ1-5, with 12 positions matching TRBD1. Germline V gene lookup returns CDR1 LNHDA and CDR2 SQIVND (reference sequence). There are 19 residues in the CDR3. The J segment lost 6 bases and the V segment lost 0 bases, leaving 12 bases of the junction unmatched. Written as DNA, the CDR3 is TGTGCCAGTAGTATAGATCTTTGGAGGGACAGGGGGCGCGTTCAGCCCCAGCATTTT. It translates to CASSIDLWRDRGRVQPQHF.

The chain recombines TRBV5-1 with TRBJ2-1; 9 nucleotides agree with TRBD2. Germline CDR1 and CDR2: SGHRS and YFSETQ. This CDR3 has 17 residues. After removal of 4 bases from V and 2 bases from J, the junction contained 10 bases not matched to a gene. As DNA, the CDR3 is TGCGCCAGCAGCCCTTCCCGCCAGCGGGGGGCCTACAATGAGCAGTTCTTC. As protein: CASSPSRQRGAYNEQFF. The whole variable domain, filled in from reference TRBV5-1 and TRBJ2-1, reads KAGVTQTPRYLIKTRGQQVTLSCSPISGHRSVSWYQQTPGQGLQFLFEYFSETQRNKGNFPGRFSGRQFSNSRSEMNVSTLELGDSALYLCASSPSRQRGAYNEQFFGPGTRLTVL.

This chain joins TRBV28 and TRBJ2-3; no clear D. The V end lost 6 bases, the J end lost 6 bases, and 10 bases lay between the germline ends. The germline CDR1 and CDR2 sequences are MDHEN and SYDVKM. The CDR3 has 12 residues. CDR3 sequence (DNA): TGTGCCAGCAGCATACCGAGGGATACGCAGTATTTT. Its translation is CASSIPRDTQYF. Together with reference TRBV28 and TRBJ2-3, the CDR3 gives the full variable domain: DVKVTQSSRYLVKRTGEKVFLECVQDMDHENMFWYRQDPGLGLRLIYFSYDVKMKEKGDIPEGYSVSREKKERFSLILESASTNQTSMYLCASSIPRDTQYFGPGTRLTVL.

The chain carries TRBV4-3 and TRBJ2-2; 7 bases agree with TRBD2. The CDR3 is made up of 14 amino acids. In germline, CDR1 is LGHNA, CDR2 YSLEER. The ends lost 0 bases at V and 8 bases at J; junction bases unmatched: 3. This CDR3 reads CASSQEGLPGELFF. The CDR3 coding sequence is TGCGCCAGCAGCCAAGAGGGACTACCGGGGGAGCTGTTTTTT.

This chain links TRBV7-3 with TRBJ2-7; TRBD2 aligns across 8 bases. V shed 5 bases and J 5 bases; nucleotides not matched to a gene: 14. This CDR3 comprises 16 residues. The germline V gene has CDR1 SGHTA and CDR2 FQGTGA. DNA of the CDR3: TGTGCCAGCAGCCCCACGGGGGCGGGGGGCCTCGACGAGCAGTACTTC. It specifies CASSPTGAGGLDEQYF.

A few counts support this clone. The rearrangement joins TRBV6-6 to TRBJ2-3; 8 nucleotides match TRBD2. The V segment lost 6 bases and the J segment 4 bases; nucleotides outside the gene matches: 6. This CDR3 is built from 14 residues. CDR1 MNHNY and CDR2 SVGAGI come from the germline V gene (reference sequence). The chain's CDR3 is CASRERGGPDTQYF. CDR3 bases: TGTGCCAGCAGGGAACGGGGGGGCCCAGATACGCAGTATTTT.

This clone was counted once. The rearrangement uses TRBV27 and TRBJ2-2; perhaps TRBD2 as D (5 bases). The germline V gene encodes CDR1 MNHEY and CDR2 SMNVEV (reference sequence). The CDR3 is made up of 16 amino acids. V was cut by 8 bases and J by 4 bases, with 20 bases left in between. CDR3 sequence: CASGHRGGKGTGELFF. The CDR3 nucleotides read TGTGCCAGCGGGCATCGAGGAGGAAAGGGCACCGGGGAGCTGTTTTTT.

This clone has more than one count but fewer than ten. The rearrangement uses TRBV14 and TRBJ2-5; 7 bases match TRBD1. The germline V gene has CDR1 SGHDN and CDR2 FVKESK. This CDR3 has 14 residues. With V trimmed by 2 bases and J by 4 bases, 4 bases remained unmatched. The CDR3 nucleotides are TGTGCCAGCAGCCAACGAACAGGGGCAGAGACCCAGTACTTC. It specifies CASSQRTGAETQYF.

The chain recombines TRBV5-1 with TRBJ1-1; a weak D match, TRBD1 (6 bases). The length of the CDR3 is 14 residues. Trimming left V 5 bases short and J 1 base short, with 12 bases between. Germline CDR1 and CDR2: SGHRS and YFSETQ. Written as DNA, the CDR3 is TGCGCCAGCAGAGGCGGGGGGCAGAACACTGAAGCTTTCTTT. Amino acids: CASRGGGQNTEAFF.

This chain uses TRBV2 with TRBJ2-1; D is undetermined. The V gene lost 6 bases and the J gene lost 8 bases, with 11 bases spanning the gap. Germline-derived CDR1 and CDR2 are SNHLY and FYNNEI. This CDR3 is 12 amino acids long. CDR3 residues: CASREILYEQFF. In nucleotides, the CDR3 is TGTGCCAGCAGGGAGATCCTATATGAGCAGTTCTTC. Full variable domain (remainder filled in from reference TRBV2 and TRBJ2-1): EPEVTQTPSHQVTQMGQEVILRCVPISNHLYFYWYRQILGQKVEFLVSFYNNEISEKSEIFDDQFSVERPDGSNFTLKIRSTKLEDSAMYFCASREILYEQFFGPGTRLTVL.

This chain joins TRBV5-4 and TRBJ2-2; 7 bases align to TRBD1. The germline V gene has CDR1 SGHNT and CDR2 YYREEE (reference sequence). V was pared by 5 bases and J by 4 bases, with 5 bases of the junction left unmatched. CDR3 length: 14 amino acids. The CDR3 sequence: CASRTGQRTGELFF. In DNA, the CDR3 is TGTGCCAGCAGGACGGGACAGCGCACCGGGGAGCTGTTTTTT.

Comment on this clone: The junction departs from the called germline gene at one end, perhaps through a read error. The J gene is TRBJ1-2, the V gene TRBV9; weak D call: TRBD1 (5 bases). This CDR3 comprises 14 residues. Germline-derived CDR1 and CDR2 are SGDLS and YYNGEE. Here the CDR3 reads CTSFQDNRNYGYTF. For the CDR3, the DNA is TGTACCAGCTTCCAGGACAACCGGAACTATGGCTACACCTTC.

This chain connects TRBV7-8 to TRBJ1-1, with 8 bases lining up with TRBD1. The trim removed 0 bases at V and 4 bases at J, leaving 7 bases unmatched. This CDR3 is built from 16 residues. Per germline, CDR1 SGHVS and CDR2 FQNEAQ. The CDR3 here is CASSLAPGGTLTEAFF. CDR3 nucleotides: TGTGCCAGCAGCTTAGCGCCAGGGGGCACGCTCACTGAAGCTTTCTTT. Full variable domain (outside the CDR3, taken from reference TRBV7-8 and TRBJ1-1): GAGVSQSPRYKVAKRGQDVALRCDPISGHVSLFWYQQALGQGPEFLTYFQNEAQLDKSGLPSDRFFAERPEGSVSTLKIQRTQQEDSAVYLCASSLAPGGTLTEAFFGQGTRLTVV.

V is TRBV4-3 and J is TRBJ2-3, with D possibly TRBD2 on 5 matching bases. V lost 2 bases, J lost 0 bases, and 12 bases lay in between. CDR3 size: 16 residues. Germline assignment: CDR1 LGHNA and CDR2 YSLEER. The DNA of the CDR3 is TGCGCCAGCAGCCAATTAGTACTAGAGAGCACAGATACGCAGTATTTT. Residues: CASSQLVLESTDTQYF.

Only one count was recorded for this clone. V is TRBV15 and J is TRBJ2-3; weak D call: TRBD2 (7 bases). The V gene lost 3 bases and the J gene lost 1 base, with 17 bases spanning the gap. Germline assignment: CDR1 LNHNV and CDR2 YYDKDF (reference sequence). The CDR3 runs to 17 residues. The CDR3 reads CATSRGRGAGGTDTQYF. Here the CDR3 DNA reads TGTGCCACCAGCAGGGGCCGGGGGGCAGGGGGCACAGATACGCAGTATTTT.

The chain employs TRBV7-2 and TRBJ1-1; TRBD1 agrees at 9 bases. Germline CDR1 reads SGHTA; CDR2 reads FQGNSA. After removal of 5 bases from V and 5 bases from J, the junction contained 12 bases not matched to a gene. The CDR3 spans 16 residues. DNA for the CDR3: TGTGCCAGCAGCCCCCAGGCGACAGGGGGGTGGACTGAAGCTTTCTTT. This encodes CASSPQATGGWTEAFF.

This chain links TRBV4-3 with TRBJ1-2, with a possible D match to TRBD1 (5 bases). The length of the CDR3 is 15 residues. Per germline, CDR1 LGHNA and CDR2 YSLEER. V shed 0 bases and J shed 1 base, with 9 bases lying between them. The CDR3 is CASSQDGALNYGYTF. The CDR3 region has the DNA TGCGCCAGCAGCCAAGATGGGGCGCTTAACTATGGCTACACCTTC.

This chain joins TRBV4-3 and TRBJ1-4; D unresolved. Trimming stripped 4 bases from V and 4 bases from J, with 13 bases between. CDR1 is LGHNA and CDR2 is YSLEER in the germline V gene. The CDR3 consists of 15 residues. In DNA, the CDR3 is TGCGCCAGCAGCCCGCTTACCAGTGTTAATGAAAAACTGTTTTTT. This sequence encodes CASSPLTSVNEKLFF.

This clone appeared a single time. The rearrangement uses TRBV2 and TRBJ1-5; a weak D match, TRBD1 (5 bases). The germline CDR1 and CDR2 sequences are SNHLY and FYNNEI. CDR3 length equals 16 residues. Trimming took 8 bases from V and 2 from J, leaving 19 bases between them. DNA of the CDR3: TGTGCCAGCTGGGTGTCGGGTGGGGGGGGCAATCAGCCCCAGCATTTT. It yields the protein CASWVSGGGGNQPQHF. The entire variable domain, with the rest obtained from reference TRBV2 and TRBJ1-5, is as follows: EPEVTQTPSHQVTQMGQEVILRCVPISNHLYFYWYRQILGQKVEFLVSFYNNEISEKSEIFDDQFSVERPDGSNFTLKIRSTKLEDSAMYFCASWVSGGGGNQPQHFGDGTRLSIL.

J is TRBJ1-2 and V is TRBV29-1; tentatively, D is TRBD1 (5 bases). Per germline, CDR1 SQVTM and CDR2 ANQGSEA. Trimming left V 3 bases short and J 3 bases short, with 17 bases between. The CDR3 has 15 amino acids. The CDR3 reads CSVEVRAQTDYGYTF. The CDR3 DNA is TGCAGCGTTGAGGTCAGGGCGCAAACAGACTATGGCTACACCTTC.